This TCR beta chain was captured in a study of blood T cell repertoires in COVID-19. For the study at large: COVID-19 samples collected from the United States, Italy and Spain covered acute and convalescent phases. Sample material is recorded as cDNA or gDNA derived from T cells, B-cell-depleted T cells, or PBMCs.

Authors' processing steps: How many nucleated cells were present was estimated from reference gene primer amplification. Only in-frame clones appear in the TCRdb table, and some are missing; sequencing was by immunoSEQ multiplex PCR. V and J calls and clone size are given by that table; D and trimming were obtained from the DNA. This sample has fewer than 350,000 clones, with 81% found just once. The germline gives CDR1 GTSNPN, CDR2 SVGIG (reference sequence). The CDR3 runs 13 residues. The V gene is TRBV30, the J gene TRBJ1-6, with D tentatively TRBD1 (5 bases). The material sequenced was peripheral blood. The TCR comes from an older woman with active or convalescent COVID-19. CDR3 in DNA: TGTGCATTAGGAACAGGACCTAATTCACCCCTCCACTTT. Translation gives CALGTGPNSPLHF.